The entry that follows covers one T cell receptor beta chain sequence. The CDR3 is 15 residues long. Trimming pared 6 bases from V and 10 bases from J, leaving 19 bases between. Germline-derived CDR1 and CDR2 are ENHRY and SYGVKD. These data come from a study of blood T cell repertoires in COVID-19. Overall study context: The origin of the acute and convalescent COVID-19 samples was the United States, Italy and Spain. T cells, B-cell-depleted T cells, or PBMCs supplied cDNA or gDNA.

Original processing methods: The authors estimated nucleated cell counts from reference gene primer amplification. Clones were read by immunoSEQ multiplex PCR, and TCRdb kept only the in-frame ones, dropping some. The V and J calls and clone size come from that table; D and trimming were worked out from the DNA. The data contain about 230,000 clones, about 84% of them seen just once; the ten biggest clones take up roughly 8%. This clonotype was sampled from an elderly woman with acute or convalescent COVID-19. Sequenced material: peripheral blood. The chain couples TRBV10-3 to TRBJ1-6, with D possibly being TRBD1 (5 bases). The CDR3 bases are TGTGCCATCAGCGAAAGAGCAGGGAGGGACTCACCCCTCCACTTT. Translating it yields CAISERAGRDSPLHF.